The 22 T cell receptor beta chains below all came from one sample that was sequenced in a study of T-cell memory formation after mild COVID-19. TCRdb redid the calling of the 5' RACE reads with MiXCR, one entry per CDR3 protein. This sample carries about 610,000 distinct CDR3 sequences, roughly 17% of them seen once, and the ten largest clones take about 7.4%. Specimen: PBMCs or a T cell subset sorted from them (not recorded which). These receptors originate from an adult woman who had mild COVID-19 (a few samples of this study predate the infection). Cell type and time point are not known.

CDR3 nucleotides: TGTGCCAGCAGCCAAGATCTGTTAAACTCTGGGGCCAACGTCCTGACTTTC. It yields the protein CASSQDLLNSGANVLTF. This chain joins TRBV3-1 and TRBJ2-6; no clear D. V was trimmed by 0 bases and J by 0 bases, leaving 9 bases between them. The V gene's germline CDR1 is LGHDT and CDR2 YNNKEL (reference sequence). The CDR3 runs to 17 residues. Full variable domain (missing parts from reference TRBV3-1 and TRBJ2-6): DTAVSQTPKYLVTQMGNDKSIKCEQNLGHDTMYWYKQDSKKFLKIMFSYNNKELIINETVPNRFSPKSPDKAHLNLHINSLELGDSAVYFCASSQDLLNSGANVLTFGAGSRLTVL.

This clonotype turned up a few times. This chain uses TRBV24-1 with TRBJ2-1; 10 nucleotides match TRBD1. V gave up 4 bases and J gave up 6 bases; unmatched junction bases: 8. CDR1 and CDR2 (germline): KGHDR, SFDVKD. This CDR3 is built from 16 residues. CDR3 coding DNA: TGTGCCACCAGTGACCCCGGACAGGGGGTCTCCAATGAGCAGTTCTTC. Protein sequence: CATSDPGQGVSNEQFF.

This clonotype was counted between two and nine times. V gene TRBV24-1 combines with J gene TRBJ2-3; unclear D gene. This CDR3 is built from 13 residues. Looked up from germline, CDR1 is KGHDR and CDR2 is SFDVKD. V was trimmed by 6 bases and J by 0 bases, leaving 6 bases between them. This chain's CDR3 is CATSWTSTDTQYF. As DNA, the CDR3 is TGTGCCACCAGTTGGACCAGCACAGATACGCAGTATTTT.

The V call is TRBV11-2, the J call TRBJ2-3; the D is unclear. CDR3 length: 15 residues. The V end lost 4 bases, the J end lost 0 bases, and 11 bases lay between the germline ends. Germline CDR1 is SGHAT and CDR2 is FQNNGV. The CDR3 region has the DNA TGTGCCAGCAGCTCGAATTGGAGAAGCACAGATACGCAGTATTTT. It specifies CASSSNWRSTDTQYF.

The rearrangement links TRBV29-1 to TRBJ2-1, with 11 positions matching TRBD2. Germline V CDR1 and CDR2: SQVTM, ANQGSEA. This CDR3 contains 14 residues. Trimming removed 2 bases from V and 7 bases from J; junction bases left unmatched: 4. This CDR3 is CSVERLAGMNEQFF. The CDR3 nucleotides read TGCAGCGTTGAAAGACTAGCGGGGATGAATGAGCAGTTCTTC.

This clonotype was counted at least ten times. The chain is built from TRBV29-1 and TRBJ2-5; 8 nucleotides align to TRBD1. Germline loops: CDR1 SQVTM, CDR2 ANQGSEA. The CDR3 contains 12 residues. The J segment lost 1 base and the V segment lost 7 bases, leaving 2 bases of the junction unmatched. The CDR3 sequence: CSADRGQETQYF. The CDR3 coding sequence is TGCAGCGCCGACAGGGGCCAAGAGACCCAGTACTTC. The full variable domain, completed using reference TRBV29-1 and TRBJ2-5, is SAVISQKPSRDICQRGTSLTIQCQVDSQVTMMFWYRQQPGQSLTLIATANQGSEATYESGFVIDKFPISRPNLTFSTLTVSNMSPEDSSIYLCSADRGQETQYFGPGTRLLVL.

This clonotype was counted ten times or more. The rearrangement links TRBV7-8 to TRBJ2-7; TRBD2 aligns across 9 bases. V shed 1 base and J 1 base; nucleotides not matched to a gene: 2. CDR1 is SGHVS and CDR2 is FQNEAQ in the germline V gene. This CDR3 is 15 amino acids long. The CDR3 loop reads CASSLEAGGSYEQYF. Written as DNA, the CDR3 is TGTGCCAGCAGCTTAGAAGCGGGAGGATCCTACGAGCAGTACTTC.

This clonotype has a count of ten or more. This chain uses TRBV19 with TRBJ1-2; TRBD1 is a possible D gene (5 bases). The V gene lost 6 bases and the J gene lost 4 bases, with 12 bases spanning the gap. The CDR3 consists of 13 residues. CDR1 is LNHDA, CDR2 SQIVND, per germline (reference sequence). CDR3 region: CASRPAGGYGYTF. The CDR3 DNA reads TGTGCCAGTAGGCCGGCCGGGGGCTATGGCTACACCTTC. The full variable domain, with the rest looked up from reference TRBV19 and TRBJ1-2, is DGGITQSPKYLFRKEGQNVTLSCEQNLNHDAMYWYRQDPGQGLRLIYYSQIVNDFQKGDIAEGYSVSREKKESFPLTVTSAQKNPTAFYLCASRPAGGYGYTFGSGTRLTVV.

CDR3 protein: CATTLGLYNEQFF. CDR3 coding DNA: TGTGCCACCACCTTGGGGCTTTACAATGAGCAGTTCTTC. The chain links TRBV6-2 or TRBV6-3 to TRBJ2-1, with D perhaps TRBD1 (5 bases). Germline assignment: CDR1 MNHEY and CDR2 SVGEGT. CDR3 size: 13 residues. Trimming pared 10 bases from V and 4 bases from J, leaving 14 bases between.

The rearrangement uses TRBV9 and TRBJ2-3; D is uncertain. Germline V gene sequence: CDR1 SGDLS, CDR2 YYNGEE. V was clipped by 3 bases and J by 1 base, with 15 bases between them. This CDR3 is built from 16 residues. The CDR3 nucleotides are TGTGCCAGCAGCGCCCGTCCCGATCTGGGCACAGATACGCAGTATTTT. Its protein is CASSARPDLGTDTQYF.

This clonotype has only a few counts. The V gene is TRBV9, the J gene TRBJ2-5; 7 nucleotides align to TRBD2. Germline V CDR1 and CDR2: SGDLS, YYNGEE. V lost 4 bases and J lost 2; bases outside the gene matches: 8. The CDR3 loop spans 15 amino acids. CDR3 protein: CASSPKLADQETQYF. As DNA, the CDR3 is TGTGCCAGCAGCCCGAAGCTAGCGGATCAAGAGACCCAGTACTTC.

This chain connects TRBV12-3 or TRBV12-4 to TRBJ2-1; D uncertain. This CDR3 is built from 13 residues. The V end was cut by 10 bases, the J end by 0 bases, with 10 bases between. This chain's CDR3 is CAIASRSYNEQFF. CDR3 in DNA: TGTGCCATCGCATCTCGCTCCTACAATGAGCAGTTCTTC.

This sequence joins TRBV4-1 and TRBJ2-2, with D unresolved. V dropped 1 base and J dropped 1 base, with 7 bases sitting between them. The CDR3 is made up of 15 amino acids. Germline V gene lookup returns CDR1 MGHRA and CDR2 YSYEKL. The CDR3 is CASSQGPGNTGELFF. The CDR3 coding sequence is TGCGCCAGCAGCCAAGGCCCCGGGAACACCGGGGAGCTGTTTTTT.

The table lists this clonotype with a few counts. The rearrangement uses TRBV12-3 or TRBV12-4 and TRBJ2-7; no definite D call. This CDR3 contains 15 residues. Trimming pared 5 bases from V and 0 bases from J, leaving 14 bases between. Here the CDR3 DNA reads TGTGCCAGCAGTCCCGAGGACGGTTTCTCCTACGAGCAGTACTTC. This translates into CASSPEDGFSYEQYF.

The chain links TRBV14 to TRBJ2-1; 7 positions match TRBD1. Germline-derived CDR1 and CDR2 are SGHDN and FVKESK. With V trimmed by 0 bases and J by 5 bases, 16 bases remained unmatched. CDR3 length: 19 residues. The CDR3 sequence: CASSQDPPDGTANNNEQFF. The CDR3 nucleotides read TGTGCCAGCAGCCAAGATCCGCCCGACGGGACAGCAAATAACAATGAGCAGTTCTTC. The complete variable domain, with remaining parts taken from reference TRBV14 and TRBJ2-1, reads EAGVTQFPSHSVIEKGQTVTLRCDPISGHDNLYWYRRVMGKEIKFLLHFVKESKQDESGMPNNRFLAERTGGTYSTLKVQPAELEDSGVYFCASSQDPPDGTANNNEQFFGPGTRLTVL.

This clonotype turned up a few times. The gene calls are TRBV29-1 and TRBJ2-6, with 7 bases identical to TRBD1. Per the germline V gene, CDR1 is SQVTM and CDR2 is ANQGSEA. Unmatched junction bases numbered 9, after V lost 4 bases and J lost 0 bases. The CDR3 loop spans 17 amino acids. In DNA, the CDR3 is TGCAGCGTTGTCACAGGGGCCATCTACTCTGGGGCCAACGTCCTGACTTTC. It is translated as CSVVTGAIYSGANVLTF. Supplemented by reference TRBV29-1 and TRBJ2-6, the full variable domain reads SAVISQKPSRDICQRGTSLTIQCQVDSQVTMMFWYRQQPGQSLTLIATANQGSEATYESGFVIDKFPISRPNLTFSTLTVSNMSPEDSSIYLCSVVTGAIYSGANVLTFGAGSRLTVL.

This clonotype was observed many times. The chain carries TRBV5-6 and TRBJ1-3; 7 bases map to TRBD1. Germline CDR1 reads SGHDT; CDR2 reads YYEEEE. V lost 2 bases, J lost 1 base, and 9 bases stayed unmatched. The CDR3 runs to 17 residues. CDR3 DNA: TGTGCCAGCAGCTTTTCGACAGGGAGAGAATCTGGAAACACCATATATTTT. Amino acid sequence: CASSFSTGRESGNTIYF. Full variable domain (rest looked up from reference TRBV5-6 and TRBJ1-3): DAGVTQSPTHLIKTRGQQVTLRCSPKSGHDTVSWYQQALGQGPQFIFQYYEEEERQRGNFPDRFSGHQFPNYSSELNVNALLLGDSALYLCASSFSTGRESGNTIYFGEGSWLTVV.

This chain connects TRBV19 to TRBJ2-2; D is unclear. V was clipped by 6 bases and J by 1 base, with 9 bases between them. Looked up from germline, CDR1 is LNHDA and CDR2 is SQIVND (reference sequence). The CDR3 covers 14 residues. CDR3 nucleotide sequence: TGTGCCAGTAGGATACTGTGGAACACCGGGGAGCTGTTTTTT. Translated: CASRILWNTGELFF.

The CDR3 bases are TGTGCCAGCAGCGCCGGGACAGGGATAACTAATTCACCCCTCCACTTT. It specifies CASSAGTGITNSPLHF. The rearrangement links TRBV11-2 to TRBJ1-6; 9 bases are a match to TRBD1. The CDR3 spans 16 residues. CDR1 SGHAT and CDR2 FQNNGV come from the germline V gene. V gave up 5 bases and J gave up 6 bases; unmatched junction bases: 8.

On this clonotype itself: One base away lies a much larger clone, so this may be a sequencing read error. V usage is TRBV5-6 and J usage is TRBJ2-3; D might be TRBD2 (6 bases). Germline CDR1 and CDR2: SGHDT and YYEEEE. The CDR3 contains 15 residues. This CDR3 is CASSSLLASTETQYF. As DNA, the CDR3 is TGTGCCAGCAGCTCCCTACTAGCTAGCACAGAAACGCAGTATTTT. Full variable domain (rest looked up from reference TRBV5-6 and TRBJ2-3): DAGVTQSPTHLIKTRGQQVTLRCSPKSGHDTVSWYQQALGQGPQFIFQYYEEEERQRGNFPDRFSGHQFPNYSSELNVNALLLGDSALYLCASSSLLASTETQYFGPGTRLTVL.

CDR3 coding DNA: TGTGCCTGGACCCAGAGGGGGCTTGGCGAGCAGTACTTC. This codes for CAWTQRGLGEQYF. The V gene is TRBV30, the J gene TRBJ2-7; TRBD1 agrees at 7 bases. This CDR3 spans 13 amino acids. Germline V CDR1 and CDR2: GTSNPN, SVGIG (reference sequence). J lost 6 bases, V lost 4 bases, and 9 bases had no gene match.

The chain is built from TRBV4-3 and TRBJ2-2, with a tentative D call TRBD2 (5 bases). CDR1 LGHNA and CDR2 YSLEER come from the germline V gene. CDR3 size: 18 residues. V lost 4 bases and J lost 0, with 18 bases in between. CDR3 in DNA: TGCGCCAGCAGCCGGGGAGCGGAGAGTATCGCGAACACCGGGGAGCTGTTTTTT. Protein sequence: CASSRGAESIANTGELFF.